This T cell receptor beta chain was captured in a study of blood T cell repertoires in COVID-19. Study overall: PBMCs, B-cell-depleted T cells, or T cells provided the cDNA or gDNA that made up the material.

As handled by the study authors: Reference gene primer amplification gave nucleated cell count estimates. TCRdb keeps only in-frame clones here, not all; method: immunoSEQ multiplex PCR. V, J and clone size derive from that table, while D and trimming were established from the DNA sequence. The table lists around 99,000 clones, 84% of them singletons, with roughly 7.9% in the top ten. Per the germline V gene, CDR1 is MGHRA and CDR2 is YSYEKL. There are 14 residues in the CDR3. The V end was cut by 0 bases, the J end by 1 base, with 6 bases between. The sequence derives from a woman older than 75 with active or convalescent COVID-19. Sample: peripheral blood. The gene calls are TRBV4-1 and TRBJ1-1, with D hard to call. DNA for the CDR3: TGCGCCAGCAGCCAAGATCTCGGGAACACTGAAGCTTTCTTT. Translated: CASSQDLGNTEAFF.